This T cell receptor beta chain stems from a study of lymphopenia after photon versus proton radiotherapy. Broader study findings: A bigger post-nadir fall in TCR diversity correlated inversely with survival time in deceased patients. Photon-treated patients lost naive T cells and TCR diversity; proton-treated stayed stable. Post-nadir diversity loss with photons came from oligoclonal expansion, particularly CD8+ Temra cells.

Sequencing was performed with immunoSEQ multiplex PCR; in TCRdb, only in-frame clones are kept and a portion is missing. Seen here are more than 45,000 clones, less than 85% observed once, and the top ten hold around 2.1%. Trimming removed 5 bases from V and 4 bases from J, with 8 bases in between. Germline CDR1 is WNHNN and CDR2 is SYGVQD (reference sequence). The CDR3 loop spans 12 amino acids. Of note for this clone: Its target is not known.

The sequence was obtained from a man aged 55-75 years with pancreatic cancer. This sample comprised peripheral blood, obtained from a patient treated with proton-based radiotherapy. The rearrangement links TRBV10-1 to TRBJ1-1; D ambiguous. The CDR3 loop is CASSPGGTEAFF. Written as DNA, the CDR3 is TGCGCCAGCAGTCCCGGAGGCACTGAAGCTTTCTTT.